Listed below are T cell receptor beta chains from one sample, sequenced in a study of T cell responses to AZD1222 COVID-19 vaccine. TCRdb keeps only in-frame clones here, not all; method: immunoSEQ multiplex PCR. The sample consists of roughly 110,000 clones, nearly 90% of them appearing once. The sample was peripheral blood, taken 28 days after the second AZD1222 dose. The receptors originated from an adult who received the AZD1222 COVID-19 vaccine. CDR3s leave out the opening cysteine and the closing phenylalanine or tryptophan. The order of the fields is CDR3 length, V gene, CDR3 protein.

CDR3 length: 16
V gene: TRBV27
CDR3 protein: ASSLSVVGAGDLYEQY

CDR3 length: 12
V gene: TRBV19
CDR3 protein: ASSYRGSSYEQY

CDR3 length: 12
V gene: TRBV27
CDR3 protein: ASRRNRANTEAF

CDR3 length: 10
V gene: TRBV7-9
CDR3 protein: ASSVPGNEQF

CDR3 length: 12
V gene: TRBV2
CDR3 protein: ASSYQGPQETQY

CDR3 length: 12
V gene: TRBV28
CDR3 protein: ASSFSLAAGELF

CDR3 length: 10
V gene: TRBV9
CDR3 protein: ASSPQGVRMY

CDR3 length: 13
V gene: TRBV18
CDR3 protein: ASSLGTGSDYGYT

CDR3 length: 11
V gene: TRBV3-1/TRBV3-2
CDR3 protein: ASSLDRSSQQY

CDR3 length: 11
V gene: TRBV7-8
CDR3 protein: ASSLDRTYGYT

CDR3 length: 13
V gene: TRBV3-1/TRBV3-2
CDR3 protein: ASSQAWGSNQPQH

CDR3 length: 11
V gene: TRBV23-1
CDR3 protein: ASPRTANEKLF

CDR3 length: 13
V gene: TRBV3-1/TRBV3-2
CDR3 protein: ASSQGLVSGNTIY

CDR3 length: 14
V gene: TRBV24-1
CDR3 protein: ATSKTQGSLKDTQY

CDR3 length: 10
V gene: TRBV11-2
CDR3 protein: ASQLMVNEQF

CDR3 length: 14
V gene: TRBV6-5
CDR3 protein: ASSYFLTGGMETQY

CDR3 length: 10
V gene: TRBV29-1
CDR3 protein: SVGEPQETQY

CDR3 length: 14
V gene: TRBV5-1
CDR3 protein: ASSPGQTSGANVLT

CDR3 length: 11
V gene: TRBV19
CDR3 protein: ASRNVDQGTQY

CDR3 length: 12
V gene: TRBV5-1
CDR3 protein: ASSLGDFGNTIY

CDR3 length: 11
V gene: TRBV6-5
CDR3 protein: ASSRQGTETQY

CDR3 length: 13
V gene: TRBV20-1
CDR3 protein: SASMGLASHQPQH

CDR3 length: 10
V gene: TRBV18
CDR3 protein: ASSASRQPQH

CDR3 length: 14
V gene: TRBV5-4
CDR3 protein: ASSRGGRGPANEQF

CDR3 length: 13
V gene: TRBV5-1
CDR3 protein: ASQTGTGRNYGYT